This TCR beta chain originates from a study of T-cell reconstitution after alpha-beta-depleted transplantation in children. Unique molecular identifiers were incorporated when the TCRbeta library was constructed. TCRdb recomputed calls from the PCR reads with MiXCR, one row per CDR3 protein. Among fewer than 700,000 distinct CDR3 sequences listed, under 15% were seen once. Germline V CDR1 and CDR2: LGHDT, YNNKEL (reference sequence). The CDR3 has 15 residues. V was trimmed by 0 bases and J by 7 bases, leaving 13 bases between them. This clonotype has a handful of counts. The source of this sequence is a male patient aged 10 to 17 who had a stem cell transplant for acute myeloid leukemia, so the T cells may come from the graft donor. V gene TRBV3-1 combines with J gene TRBJ1-5; a weak D match, TRBD1 (6 bases). This specimen was PBMCs, mostly from graft donor cells, taken 360 days after TCRalphabeta/CD19-depleted stem cell transplant. CDR3 sequence (DNA): TGTGCCAGCAGCCAAGATATGGCCAGGGGACAGCCCCAGCATTTT. Residues: CASSQDMARGQPQHF.